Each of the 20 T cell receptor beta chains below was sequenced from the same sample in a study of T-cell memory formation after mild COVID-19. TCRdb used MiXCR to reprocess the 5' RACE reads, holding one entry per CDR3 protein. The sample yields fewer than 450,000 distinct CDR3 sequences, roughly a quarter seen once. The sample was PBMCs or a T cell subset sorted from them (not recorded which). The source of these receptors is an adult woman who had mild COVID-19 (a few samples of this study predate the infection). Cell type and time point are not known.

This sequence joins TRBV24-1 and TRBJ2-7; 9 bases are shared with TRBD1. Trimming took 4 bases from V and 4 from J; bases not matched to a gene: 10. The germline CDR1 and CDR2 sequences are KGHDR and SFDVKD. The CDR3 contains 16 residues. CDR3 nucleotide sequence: TGTGCCACCAGTGACTATCCCGGGACAGGGTTGTACGAGCAGTACTTC. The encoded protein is CATSDYPGTGLYEQYF.

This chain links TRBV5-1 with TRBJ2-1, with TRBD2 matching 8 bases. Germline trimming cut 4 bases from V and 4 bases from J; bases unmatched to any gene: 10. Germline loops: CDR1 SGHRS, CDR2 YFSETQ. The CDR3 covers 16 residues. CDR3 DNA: TGCGCCAGCAGCCTCGGAACAGGACTAGCTTACAATGAGCAGTTCTTC. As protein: CASSLGTGLAYNEQFF.

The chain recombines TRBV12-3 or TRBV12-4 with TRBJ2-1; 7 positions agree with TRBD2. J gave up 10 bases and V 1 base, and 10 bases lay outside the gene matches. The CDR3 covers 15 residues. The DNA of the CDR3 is TGTGCCAGCAGTTTAGGCGGGAGAGGTGGAGGGGAGCAGTTCTTC. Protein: CASSLGGRGGGEQFF.

The CDR3 sequence is CASTKALSNPTGELFF. The CDR3 DNA follows: TGTGCCAGCACGAAGGCATTGTCGAATCCCACCGGGGAGCTGTTTTTT. This chain joins TRBV28 and TRBJ2-2, with no clear D. CDR1 is MDHEN, CDR2 SYDVKM, per germline. Trimming removed 7 bases at V and 4 bases at J, with 19 bases between. The CDR3 length is 16 residues.

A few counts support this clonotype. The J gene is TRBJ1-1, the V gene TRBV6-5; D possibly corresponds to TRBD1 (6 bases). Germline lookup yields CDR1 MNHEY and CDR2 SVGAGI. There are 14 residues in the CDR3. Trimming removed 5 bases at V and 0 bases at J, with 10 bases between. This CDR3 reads CASSLDSVNTEAFF. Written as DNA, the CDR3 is TGTGCCAGCAGTCTGGACAGCGTGAACACTGAAGCTTTCTTT.

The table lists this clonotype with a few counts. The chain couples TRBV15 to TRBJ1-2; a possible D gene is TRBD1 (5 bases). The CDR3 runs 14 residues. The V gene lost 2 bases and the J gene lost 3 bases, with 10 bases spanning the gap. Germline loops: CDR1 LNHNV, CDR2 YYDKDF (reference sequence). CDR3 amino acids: CATSRSRADYGYTF. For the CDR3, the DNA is TGTGCCACCAGCAGAAGCAGGGCGGACTATGGCTACACCTTC.

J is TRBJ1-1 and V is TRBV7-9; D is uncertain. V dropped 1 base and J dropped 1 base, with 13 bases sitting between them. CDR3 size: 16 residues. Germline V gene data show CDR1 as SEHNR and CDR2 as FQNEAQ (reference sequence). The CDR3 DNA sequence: TGTGCCAGCAGCTTAGAGCCCGGCTCTACGAACACTGAAGCTTTCTTT. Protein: CASSLEPGSTNTEAFF.

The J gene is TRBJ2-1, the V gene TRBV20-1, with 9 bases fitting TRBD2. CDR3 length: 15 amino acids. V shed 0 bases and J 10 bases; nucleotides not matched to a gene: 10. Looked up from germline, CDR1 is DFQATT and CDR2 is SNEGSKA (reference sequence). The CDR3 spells CSARDRVAGAREQFF. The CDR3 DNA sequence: TGCAGTGCTAGAGACCGGGTAGCGGGGGCCAGGGAGCAGTTCTTC.

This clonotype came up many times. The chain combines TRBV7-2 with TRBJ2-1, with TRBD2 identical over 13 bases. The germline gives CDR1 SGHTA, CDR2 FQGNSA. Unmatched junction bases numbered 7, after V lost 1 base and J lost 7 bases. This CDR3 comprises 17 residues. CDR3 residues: CASSLVPLAGGPNEQFF. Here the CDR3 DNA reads TGTGCCAGCAGCTTAGTCCCACTAGCGGGAGGGCCGAATGAGCAGTTCTTC. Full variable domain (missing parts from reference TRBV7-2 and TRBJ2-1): GAGVSQSPSNKVTEKGKDVELRCDPISGHTALYWYRQSLGQGLEFLIYFQGNSAPDKSGLPSDRFSAERTGGSVSTLTIQRTQQEDSAVYLCASSLVPLAGGPNEQFFGPGTRLTVL.

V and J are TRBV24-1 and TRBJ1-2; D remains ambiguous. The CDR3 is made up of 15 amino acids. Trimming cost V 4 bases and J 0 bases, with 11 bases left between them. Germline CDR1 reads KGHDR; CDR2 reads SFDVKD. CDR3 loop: CATSDPTVANYGYTF. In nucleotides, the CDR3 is TGTGCCACCAGTGACCCGACCGTAGCTAACTATGGCTACACCTTC.

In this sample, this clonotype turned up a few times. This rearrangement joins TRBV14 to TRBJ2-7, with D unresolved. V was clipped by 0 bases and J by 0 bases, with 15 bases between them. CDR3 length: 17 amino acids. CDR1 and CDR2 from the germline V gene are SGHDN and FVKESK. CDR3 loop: CASSQDSTGWSSYEQYF. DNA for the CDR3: TGTGCCAGCAGCCAAGATTCGACCGGGTGGAGCTCCTACGAGCAGTACTTC.

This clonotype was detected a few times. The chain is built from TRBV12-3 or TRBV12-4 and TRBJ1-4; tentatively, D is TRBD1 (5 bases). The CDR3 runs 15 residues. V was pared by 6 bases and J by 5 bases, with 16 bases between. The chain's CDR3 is CASRPPGFLNEKLFF. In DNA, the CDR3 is TGTGCCAGCAGGCCACCAGGGTTCCTCAATGAAAAACTGTTTTTT.

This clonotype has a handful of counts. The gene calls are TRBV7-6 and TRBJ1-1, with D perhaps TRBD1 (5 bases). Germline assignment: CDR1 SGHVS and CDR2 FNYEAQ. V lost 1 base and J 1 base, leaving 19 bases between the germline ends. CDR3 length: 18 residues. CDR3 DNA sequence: TGTGCCAGCAGCTTAGATGATATAGGCCAAGGGGCGAACACTGAAGCTTTCTTT. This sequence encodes CASSLDDIGQGANTEAFF.

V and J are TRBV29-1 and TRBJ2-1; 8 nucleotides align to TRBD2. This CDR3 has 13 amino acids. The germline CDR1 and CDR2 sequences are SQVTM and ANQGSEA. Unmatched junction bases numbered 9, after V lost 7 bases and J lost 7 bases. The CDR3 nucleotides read TGCAGCGCCTTCACGGGAGGGGCAAATGAGCAGTTCTTC. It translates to CSAFTGGANEQFF.

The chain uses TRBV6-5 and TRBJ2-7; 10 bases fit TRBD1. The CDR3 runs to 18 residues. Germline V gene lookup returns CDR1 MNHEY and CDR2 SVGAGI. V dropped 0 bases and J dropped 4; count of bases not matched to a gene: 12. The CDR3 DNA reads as TGTGCCAGCAGTTACTCAGGGGGCGACAGGGGGCGAGGGTACGAGCAGTACTTC. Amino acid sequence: CASSYSGGDRGRGYEQYF.

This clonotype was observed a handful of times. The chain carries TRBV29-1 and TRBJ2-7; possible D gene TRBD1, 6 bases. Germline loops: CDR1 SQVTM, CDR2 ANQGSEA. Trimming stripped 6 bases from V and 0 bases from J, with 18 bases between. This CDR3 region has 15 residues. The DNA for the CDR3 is TGCAGCGTCGAGAAGGTAGGGGGAGTCTCCTACGAGCAGTACTTC. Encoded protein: CSVEKVGGVSYEQYF.

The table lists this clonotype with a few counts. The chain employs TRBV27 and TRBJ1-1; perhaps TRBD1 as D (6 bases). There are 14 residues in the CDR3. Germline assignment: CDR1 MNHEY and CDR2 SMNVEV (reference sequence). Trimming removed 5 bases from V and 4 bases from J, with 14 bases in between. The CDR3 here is CASSTPQGITEAFF. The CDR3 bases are TGTGCCAGCAGTACCCCCCAGGGGATCACTGAAGCTTTCTTT.

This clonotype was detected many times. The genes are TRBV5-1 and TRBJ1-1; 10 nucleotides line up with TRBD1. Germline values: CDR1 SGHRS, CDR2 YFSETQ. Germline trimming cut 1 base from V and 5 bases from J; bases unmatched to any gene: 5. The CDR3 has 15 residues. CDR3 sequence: CASSLFGQGDTEAFF. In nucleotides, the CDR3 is TGCGCCAGCAGCTTGTTTGGACAGGGGGATACTGAAGCTTTCTTT. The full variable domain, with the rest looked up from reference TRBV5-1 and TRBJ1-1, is KAGVTQTPRYLIKTRGQQVTLSCSPISGHRSVSWYQQTPGQGLQFLFEYFSETQRNKGNFPGRFSGRQFSNSRSEMNVSTLELGDSALYLCASSLFGQGDTEAFFGQGTRLTVV.

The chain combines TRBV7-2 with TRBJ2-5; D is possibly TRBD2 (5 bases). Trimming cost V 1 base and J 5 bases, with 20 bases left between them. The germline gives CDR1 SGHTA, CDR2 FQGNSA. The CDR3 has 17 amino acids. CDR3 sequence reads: CASSLGTRAPSTETQYF. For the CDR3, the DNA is TGTGCCAGCAGCTTAGGAACTAGAGCACCCAGTACGGAGACCCAGTACTTC.

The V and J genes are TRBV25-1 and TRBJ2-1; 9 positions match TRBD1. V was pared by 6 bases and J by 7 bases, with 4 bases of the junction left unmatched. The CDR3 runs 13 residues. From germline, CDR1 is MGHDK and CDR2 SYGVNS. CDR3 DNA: TGTGCCAGCAGACAGGGGGCTCGGAATGAGCAGTTCTTC. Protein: CASRQGARNEQFF.